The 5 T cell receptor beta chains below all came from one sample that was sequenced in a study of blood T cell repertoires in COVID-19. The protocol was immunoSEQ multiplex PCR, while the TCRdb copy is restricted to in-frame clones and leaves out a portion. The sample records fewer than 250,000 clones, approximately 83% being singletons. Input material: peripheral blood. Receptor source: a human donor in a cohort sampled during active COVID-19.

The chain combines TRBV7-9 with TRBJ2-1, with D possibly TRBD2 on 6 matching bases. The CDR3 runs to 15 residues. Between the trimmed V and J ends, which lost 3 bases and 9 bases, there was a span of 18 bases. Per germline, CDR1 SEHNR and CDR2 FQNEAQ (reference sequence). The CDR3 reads CASSLPPGEKGEQFF. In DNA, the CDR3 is TGTGCCAGCAGCTTGCCCCCGGGGGAGAAGGGTGAGCAGTTCTTC.

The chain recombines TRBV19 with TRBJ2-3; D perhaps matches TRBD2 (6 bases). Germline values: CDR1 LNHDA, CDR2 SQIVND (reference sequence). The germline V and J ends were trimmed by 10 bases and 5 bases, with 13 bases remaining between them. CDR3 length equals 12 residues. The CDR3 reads CATRQGGDTQYF. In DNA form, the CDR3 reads TGTGCCACGAGGCAGGGAGGAGATACGCAGTATTTT.

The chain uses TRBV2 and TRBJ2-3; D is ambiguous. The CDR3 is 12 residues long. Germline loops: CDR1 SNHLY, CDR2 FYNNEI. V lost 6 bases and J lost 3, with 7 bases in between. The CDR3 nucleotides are TGTGCCAGCAGCTATTCGACAGATACGCAGTATTTT. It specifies CASSYSTDTQYF.

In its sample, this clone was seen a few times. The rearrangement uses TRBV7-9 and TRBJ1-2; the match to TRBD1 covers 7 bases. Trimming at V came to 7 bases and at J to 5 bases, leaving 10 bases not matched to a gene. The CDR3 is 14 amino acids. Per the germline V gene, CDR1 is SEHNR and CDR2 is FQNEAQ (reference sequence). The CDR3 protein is CASTESGTVYGYTF. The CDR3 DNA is TGTGCCAGCACCGAATCCGGGACAGTGTATGGCTACACCTTC.

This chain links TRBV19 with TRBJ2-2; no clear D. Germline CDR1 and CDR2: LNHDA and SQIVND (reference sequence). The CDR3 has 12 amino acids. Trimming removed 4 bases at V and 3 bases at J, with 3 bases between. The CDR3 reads CASSTYTGELFF. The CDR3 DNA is TGTGCCAGTAGTACCTACACCGGGGAGCTGTTTTTT.